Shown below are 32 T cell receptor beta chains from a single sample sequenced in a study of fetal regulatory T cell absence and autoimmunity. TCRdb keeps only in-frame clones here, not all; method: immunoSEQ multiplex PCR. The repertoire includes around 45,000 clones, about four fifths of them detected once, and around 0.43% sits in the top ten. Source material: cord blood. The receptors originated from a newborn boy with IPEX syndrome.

CDR3 residues: CASSKPGQGNYGYTF. In DNA, the CDR3 is TGTGCCAGCAGCAAACCCGGACAGGGAAACTATGGCTACACCTTC. The chain couples TRBV7-2 to TRBJ1-2; 8 bases align to TRBD1. The germline V gene encodes CDR1 SGHTA and CDR2 FQGNSA. With 5 bases clipped from V and 2 bases from J, the junction kept 7 bases outside the gene matches. The CDR3 is 15 residues long.

CDR3 in amino acids: CASSQGASSYNEQFF. CDR3 coding DNA: TGTGCCAGCAGCCAAGGGGCGAGCTCCTACAATGAGCAGTTCTTC. The V gene is TRBV7-2, the J gene TRBJ2-1, with a weak D call TRBD1 (5 bases). Germline V CDR1 and CDR2: SGHTA, FQGNSA. The germline V and J ends were trimmed by 5 bases and 0 bases, with 11 bases remaining between them. The CDR3 spans 15 residues.

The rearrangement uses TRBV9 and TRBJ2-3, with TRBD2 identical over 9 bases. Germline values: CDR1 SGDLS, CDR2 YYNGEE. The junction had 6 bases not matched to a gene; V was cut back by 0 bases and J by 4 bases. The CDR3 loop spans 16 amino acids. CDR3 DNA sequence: TGTGCCAGCAGCGTAGTTAATAGCGGGGGCCCAGATACGCAGTATTTT. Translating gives CASSVVNSGGPDTQYF.

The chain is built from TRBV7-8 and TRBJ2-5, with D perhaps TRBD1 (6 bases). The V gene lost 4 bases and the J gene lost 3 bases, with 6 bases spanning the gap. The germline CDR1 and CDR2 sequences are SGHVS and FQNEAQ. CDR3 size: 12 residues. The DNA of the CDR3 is TGTGCCAGCAGCTACAGGGAAGAGACCCAGTACTTC. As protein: CASSYREETQYF.

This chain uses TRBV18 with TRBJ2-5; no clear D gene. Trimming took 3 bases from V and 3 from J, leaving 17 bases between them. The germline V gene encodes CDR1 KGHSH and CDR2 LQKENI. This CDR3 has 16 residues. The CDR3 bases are TGTGCCAGCTCACCCATCCCAGGCAGCAAAAAAGAGACCCAGTACTTC. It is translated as CASSPIPGSKKETQYF.

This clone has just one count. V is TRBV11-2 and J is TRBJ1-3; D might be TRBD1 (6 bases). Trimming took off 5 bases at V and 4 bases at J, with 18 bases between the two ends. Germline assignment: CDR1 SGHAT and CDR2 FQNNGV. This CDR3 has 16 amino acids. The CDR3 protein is CASSPLDSLWGNTIYF. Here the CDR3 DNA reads TGTGCCAGCAGCCCGTTGGACAGCCTCTGGGGAAACACCATATATTTT.

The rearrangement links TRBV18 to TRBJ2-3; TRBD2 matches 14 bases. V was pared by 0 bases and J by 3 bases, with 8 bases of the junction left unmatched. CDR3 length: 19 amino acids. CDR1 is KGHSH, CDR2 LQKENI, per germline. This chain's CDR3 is CASSPPKGTSGGRTDTQYF. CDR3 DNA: TGTGCCAGCTCACCACCGAAAGGGACTAGCGGGGGACGGACAGATACGCAGTATTTT.

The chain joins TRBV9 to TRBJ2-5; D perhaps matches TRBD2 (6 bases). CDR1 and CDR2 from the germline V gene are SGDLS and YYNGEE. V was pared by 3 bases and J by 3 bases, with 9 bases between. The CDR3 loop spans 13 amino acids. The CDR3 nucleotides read TGTGCCAGCAGCGCGGGGGTGGAAGAGACCCAGTACTTC. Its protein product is CASSAGVEETQYF.

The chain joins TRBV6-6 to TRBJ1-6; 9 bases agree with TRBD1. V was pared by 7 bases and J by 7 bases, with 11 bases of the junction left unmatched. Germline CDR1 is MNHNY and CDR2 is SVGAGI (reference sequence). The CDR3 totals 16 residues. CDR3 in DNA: TGTGCCAGCAAGGACAGGGGCGACTTGGGGAATTCACCCCTCCACTTT. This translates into CASKDRGDLGNSPLHF.

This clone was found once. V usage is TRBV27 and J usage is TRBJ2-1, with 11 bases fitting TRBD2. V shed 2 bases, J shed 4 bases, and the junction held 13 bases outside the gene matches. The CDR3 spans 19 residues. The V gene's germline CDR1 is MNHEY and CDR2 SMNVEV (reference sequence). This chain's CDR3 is CASSLGPGLAGGAYNEQFF. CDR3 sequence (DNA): TGTGCCAGCAGTTTAGGGCCTGGACTAGCGGGCGGGGCTTACAATGAGCAGTTCTTC.

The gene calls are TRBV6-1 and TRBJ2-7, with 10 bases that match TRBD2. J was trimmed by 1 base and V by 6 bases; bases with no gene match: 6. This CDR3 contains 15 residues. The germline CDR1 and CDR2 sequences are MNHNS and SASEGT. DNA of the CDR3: TGTGCCAGCAGGGGAGCGGGAGGGCCGTCCTACGAGCAGTACTTC. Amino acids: CASRGAGGPSYEQYF.

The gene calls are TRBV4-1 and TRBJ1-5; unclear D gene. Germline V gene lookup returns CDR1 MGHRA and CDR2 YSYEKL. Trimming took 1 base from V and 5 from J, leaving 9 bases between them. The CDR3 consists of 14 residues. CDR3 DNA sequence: TGCGCCAGCAGCCAAGGGAGTTCGGATCAGCCCCAGCATTTT. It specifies CASSQGSSDQPQHF.

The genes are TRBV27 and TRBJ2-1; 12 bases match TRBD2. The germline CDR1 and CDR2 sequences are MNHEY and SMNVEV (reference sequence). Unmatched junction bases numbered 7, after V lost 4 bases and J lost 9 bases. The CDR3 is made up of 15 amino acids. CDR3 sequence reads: CASSYRTSGTVEQFF. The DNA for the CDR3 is TGTGCCAGCAGTTACCGGACTAGCGGGACAGTTGAGCAGTTCTTC.

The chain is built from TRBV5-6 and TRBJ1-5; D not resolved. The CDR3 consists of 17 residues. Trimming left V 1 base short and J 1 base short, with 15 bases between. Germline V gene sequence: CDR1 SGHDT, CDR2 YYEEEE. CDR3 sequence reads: CASSLSGSRRSNQPQHF. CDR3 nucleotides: TGTGCCAGCAGCTTGAGTGGGTCTAGGAGGAGCAATCAGCCCCAGCATTTT.

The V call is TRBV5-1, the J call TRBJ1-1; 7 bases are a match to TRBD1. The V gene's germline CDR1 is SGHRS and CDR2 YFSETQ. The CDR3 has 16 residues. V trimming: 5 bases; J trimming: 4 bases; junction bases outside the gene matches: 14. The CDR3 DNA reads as TGCGCCAGCAGGTCAAAACAGGGGAGCGGGGCCACTGAAGCTTTCTTT. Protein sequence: CASRSKQGSGATEAFF. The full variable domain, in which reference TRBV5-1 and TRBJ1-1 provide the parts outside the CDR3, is KAGVTQTPRYLIKTRGQQVTLSCSPISGHRSVSWYQQTPGQGLQFLFEYFSETQRNKGNFPGRFSGRQFSNSRSEMNVSTLELGDSALYLCASRSKQGSGATEAFFGQGTRLTVV.

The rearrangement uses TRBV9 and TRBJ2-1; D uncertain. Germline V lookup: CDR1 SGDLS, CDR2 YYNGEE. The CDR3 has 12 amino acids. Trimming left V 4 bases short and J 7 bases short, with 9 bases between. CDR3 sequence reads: CASSPAENEQFF. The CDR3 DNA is TGTGCCAGCAGCCCGGCGGAAAATGAGCAGTTCTTC.

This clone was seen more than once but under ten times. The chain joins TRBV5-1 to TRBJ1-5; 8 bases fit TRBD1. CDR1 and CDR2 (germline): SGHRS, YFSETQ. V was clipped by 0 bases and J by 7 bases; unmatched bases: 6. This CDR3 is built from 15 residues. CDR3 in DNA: TGCGCCAGCAGCTTGGCCGGGACAGGAGAGCAGCCCCAGCATTTT. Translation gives CASSLAGTGEQPQHF.

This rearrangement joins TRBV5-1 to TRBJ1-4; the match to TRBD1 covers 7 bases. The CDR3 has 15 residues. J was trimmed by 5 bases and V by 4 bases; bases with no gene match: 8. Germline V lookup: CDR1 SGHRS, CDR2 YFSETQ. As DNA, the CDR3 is TGCGCCAGCAGCCGGAGACAGGGTACCAATGAAAAACTGTTTTTT. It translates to CASSRRQGTNEKLFF.

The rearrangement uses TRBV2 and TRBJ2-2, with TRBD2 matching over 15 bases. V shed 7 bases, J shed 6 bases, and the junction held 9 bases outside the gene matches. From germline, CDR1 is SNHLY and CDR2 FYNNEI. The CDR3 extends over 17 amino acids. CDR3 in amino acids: CASNSRTSGRAPGELFF. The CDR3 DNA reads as TGTGCCAGCAATTCCCGGACTAGCGGGAGGGCCCCCGGGGAGCTGTTTTTT.

For the CDR3, the DNA is TGTGCCAGCAGCTTAGAGAGGGACAATCAGCCCCAGCATTTT. Amino acids: CASSLERDNQPQHF. The J gene is TRBJ1-5, the V gene TRBV7-2, with D uncertain. Per germline, CDR1 SGHTA and CDR2 FQGNSA. Between the trimmed V and J ends, which lost 1 base and 3 bases, there was a span of 7 bases. CDR3 length: 14 amino acids.

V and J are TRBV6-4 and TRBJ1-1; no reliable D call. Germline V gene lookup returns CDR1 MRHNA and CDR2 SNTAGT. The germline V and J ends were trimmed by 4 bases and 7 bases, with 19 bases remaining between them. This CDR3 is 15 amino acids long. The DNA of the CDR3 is TGTGCCAGCAGTGGCCCCTGGTTCGACCGGGGTGAAGCTTTCTTT. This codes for CASSGPWFDRGEAFF.

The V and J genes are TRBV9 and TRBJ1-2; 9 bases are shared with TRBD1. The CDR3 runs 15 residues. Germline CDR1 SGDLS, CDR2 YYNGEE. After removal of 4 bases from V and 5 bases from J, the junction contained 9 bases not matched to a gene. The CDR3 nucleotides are TGTGCCAGCAGCCCATCCGGGACAGGGCGGTATGGCTACACCTTC. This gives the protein CASSPSGTGRYGYTF.

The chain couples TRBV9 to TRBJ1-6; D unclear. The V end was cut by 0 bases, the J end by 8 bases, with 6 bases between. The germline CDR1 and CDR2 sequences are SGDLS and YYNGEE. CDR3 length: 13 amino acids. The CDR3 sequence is CASSVDKDSPLHF. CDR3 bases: TGTGCCAGCAGCGTAGATAAGGATTCACCCCTCCACTTT.

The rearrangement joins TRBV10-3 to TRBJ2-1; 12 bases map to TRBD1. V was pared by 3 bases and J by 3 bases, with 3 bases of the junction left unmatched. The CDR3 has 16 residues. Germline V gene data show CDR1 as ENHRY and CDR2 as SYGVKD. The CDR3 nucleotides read TGTGCCATCAGTGACCGGGACAGGGGGCTCTACAATGAGCAGTTCTTC. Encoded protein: CAISDRDRGLYNEQFF.

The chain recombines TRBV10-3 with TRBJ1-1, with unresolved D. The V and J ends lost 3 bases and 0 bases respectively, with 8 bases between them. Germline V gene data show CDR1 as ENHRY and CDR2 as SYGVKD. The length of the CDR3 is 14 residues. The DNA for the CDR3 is TGTGCCATCAGTGAAAACGGTATGAACACTGAAGCTTTCTTT. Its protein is CAISENGMNTEAFF.

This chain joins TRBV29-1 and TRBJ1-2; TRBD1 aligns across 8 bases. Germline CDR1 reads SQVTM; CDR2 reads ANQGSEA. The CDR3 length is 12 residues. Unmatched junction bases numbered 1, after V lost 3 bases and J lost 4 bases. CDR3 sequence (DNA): TGCAGCGTTGATACAGGGGGCTATGGCTACACCTTC. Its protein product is CSVDTGGYGYTF.

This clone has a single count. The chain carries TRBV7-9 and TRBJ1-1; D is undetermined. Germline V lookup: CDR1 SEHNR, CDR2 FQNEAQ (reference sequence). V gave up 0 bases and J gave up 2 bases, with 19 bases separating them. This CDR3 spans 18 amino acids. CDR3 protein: CASSLAASRRLRNTEAFF. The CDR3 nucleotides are TGTGCCAGCAGCTTAGCCGCCTCCCGACGGCTCCGTAACACTGAAGCTTTCTTT.

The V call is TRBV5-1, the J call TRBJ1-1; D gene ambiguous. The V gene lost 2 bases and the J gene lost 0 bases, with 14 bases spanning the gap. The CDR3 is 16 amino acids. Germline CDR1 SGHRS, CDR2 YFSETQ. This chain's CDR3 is CASSLVGSNMNTEAFF. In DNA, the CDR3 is TGCGCCAGCAGCTTAGTTGGATCCAATATGAACACTGAAGCTTTCTTT.

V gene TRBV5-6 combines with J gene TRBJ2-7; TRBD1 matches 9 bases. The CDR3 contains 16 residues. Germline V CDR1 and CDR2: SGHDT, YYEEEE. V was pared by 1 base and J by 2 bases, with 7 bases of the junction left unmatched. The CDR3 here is CASSLYVTGGTYEQYF. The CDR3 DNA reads TGTGCCAGCAGCTTGTATGTAACAGGGGGCACCTACGAGCAGTACTTC.

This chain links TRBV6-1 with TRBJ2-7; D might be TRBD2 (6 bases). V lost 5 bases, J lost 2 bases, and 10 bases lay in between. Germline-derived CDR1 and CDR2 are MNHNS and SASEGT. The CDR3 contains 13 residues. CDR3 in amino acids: CASSPGLTYEQYF. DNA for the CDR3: TGTGCCAGCAGTCCGGGACTTACCTACGAGCAGTACTTC.

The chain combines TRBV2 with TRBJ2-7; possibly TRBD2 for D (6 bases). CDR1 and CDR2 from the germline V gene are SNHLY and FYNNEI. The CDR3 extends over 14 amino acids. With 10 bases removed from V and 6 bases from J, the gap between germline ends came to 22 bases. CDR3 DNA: TGTGCCATCTCCCTTCCGGGAGTTGGGCGCGAGCAGTACTTC. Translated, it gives CAISLPGVGREQYF.

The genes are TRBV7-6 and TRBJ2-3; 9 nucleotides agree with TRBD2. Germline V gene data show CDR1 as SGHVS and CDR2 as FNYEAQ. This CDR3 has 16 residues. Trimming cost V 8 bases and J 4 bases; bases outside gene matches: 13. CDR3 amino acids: CASSAWIGGRADTQYF. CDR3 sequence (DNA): TGTGCCAGCTCAGCTTGGATAGGCGGGAGGGCAGATACGCAGTATTTT.